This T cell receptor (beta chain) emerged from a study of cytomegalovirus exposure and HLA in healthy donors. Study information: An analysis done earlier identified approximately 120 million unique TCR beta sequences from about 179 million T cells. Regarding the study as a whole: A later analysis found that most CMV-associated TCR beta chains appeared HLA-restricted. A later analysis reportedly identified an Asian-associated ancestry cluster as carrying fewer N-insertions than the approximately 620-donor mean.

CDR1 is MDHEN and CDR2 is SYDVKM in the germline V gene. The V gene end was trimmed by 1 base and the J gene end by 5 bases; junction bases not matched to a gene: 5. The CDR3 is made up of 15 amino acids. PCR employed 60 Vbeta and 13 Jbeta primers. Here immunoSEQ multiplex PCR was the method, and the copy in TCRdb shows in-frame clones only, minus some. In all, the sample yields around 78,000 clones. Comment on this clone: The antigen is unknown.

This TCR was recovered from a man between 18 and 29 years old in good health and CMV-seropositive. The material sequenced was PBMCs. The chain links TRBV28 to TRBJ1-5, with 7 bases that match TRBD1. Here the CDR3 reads CASSLLRGQDQPQHF. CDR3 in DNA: TGTGCCAGCAGTTTATTGAGGGGGCAGGATCAGCCCCAGCATTTT.